This T cell receptor beta chain was recovered during a study of blood T cell repertoires in COVID-19. Study background: Material from acute and convalescent COVID-19 was sourced from the United States, Italy and Spain. The cDNA or gDNA used as material had been derived from T cells, B-cell-depleted T cells, or PBMCs.

Original processing notes: Reference gene primer amplification gave nucleated cell count estimates. Data came from immunoSEQ multiplex PCR; TCRdb stores just in-frame clones and leaves some out. The D gene and trimming were derived from the DNA, and the V and J assignments and clone size from that table. The table lists 60,000 to 75,000 clones, roughly 85% of them singletons. Germline lookup yields CDR1 LGHDT and CDR2 YNNKEL (reference sequence). V lost 6 bases and J lost 7, with 9 bases in between. The CDR3 consists of 12 residues. The gene calls are TRBV3-1 (or the pseudogene TRBV3-2) and TRBJ1-4, with D maybe TRBD1 (5 bases). The sequenced sample consisted of peripheral blood. This sequence was found in an elderly woman with acute or convalescent COVID-19. The CDR3: CASSPGVEKLFF. The CDR3 bases are TGTGCCAGCAGTCCGGGGGTTGAAAAACTGTTTTTT.